The 11 T cell receptor beta chains below come from one sample, sequenced in a study of somatic mutations in cytotoxic T cells in rheumatoid arthritis. Clones were sequenced by immunoSEQ multiplex PCR, and TCRdb holds only the in-frame ones, with some missing. The profile shows approximately 20,000 clones, over 75% of them singletons. The sequenced sample was CD8+ T cells sorted from blood. These receptor sequences come from a woman aged 50 to 65 in good health.

The gene calls are TRBV5-1 and TRBJ2-7; D might be TRBD1 (6 bases). This CDR3 is built from 18 residues. V lost 0 bases and J 0 bases, leaving 19 bases between the germline ends. Germline loops: CDR1 SGHRS, CDR2 YFSETQ. Written as DNA, the CDR3 is TGCGCCAGCAGCTTGGGGACCGATCCGGACAGCCTCTCCTACGAGCAGTACTTC. This codes for CASSLGTDPDSLSYEQYF. Using reference TRBV5-1 and TRBJ2-7 for the parts outside the CDR3, the full variable domain is KAGVTQTPRYLIKTRGQQVTLSCSPISGHRSVSWYQQTPGQGLQFLFEYFSETQRNKGNFPGRFSGRQFSNSRSEMNVSTLELGDSALYLCASSLGTDPDSLSYEQYFGPGTRLTVT.

This chain links TRBV30 with TRBJ1-5; the match to TRBD1 covers 9 bases. The CDR3 spans 18 residues. Germline trimming cut 4 bases from V and 4 bases from J; bases unmatched to any gene: 17. Germline V gene lookup returns CDR1 GTSNPN and CDR2 SVGIG (reference sequence). The DNA for the CDR3 is TGTGCCTGGAAACGGAAGGGACCGGGGACAGGGAGTAATCAGCCCCAGCATTTT. Its translation is CAWKRKGPGTGSNQPQHF. Drawing the rest from reference TRBV30 and TRBJ1-5, the complete variable domain is SQTIHQWPATLVQPVGSPLSLECTVEGTSNPNLYWYRQAAGRGLQLLFYSVGIGQISSEVPQNLSASRPQDRQFILSSKKLLLSDSGFYLCAWKRKGPGTGSNQPQHFGDGTRLSIL.

This chain uses TRBV9 with TRBJ2-7; 9 bases align to TRBD1. V shed 3 bases and J 6 bases; nucleotides not matched to a gene: 10. Germline V CDR1 and CDR2: SGDLS, YYNGEE. The CDR3 is made up of 15 amino acids. The CDR3 DNA is TGTGCCAGCAGCGGACAGGGGGTGAGCTCGGGCGAGCAGTACTTC. Amino acids: CASSGQGVSSGEQYF.

The chain uses TRBV7-9 and TRBJ2-1, with 8 positions matching TRBD2. CDR1 and CDR2 (germline): SEHNR, FQNEAQ (reference sequence). This CDR3 comprises 14 residues. V was pared by 1 base and J by 10 bases, with 6 bases of the junction left unmatched. The CDR3 DNA reads as TGTGCCAGCAGCTTAGACGGGGGGGGAGGCGAGCAGTTCTTC. It encodes CASSLDGGGGEQFF. The full variable domain, its missing parts supplied by reference TRBV7-9 and TRBJ2-1, is DTGVSQNPRHKITKRGQNVTFRCDPISEHNRLYWYRQTLGQGPEFLTYFQNEAQLEKSRLLSDRFSAERPKGSFSTLEIQRTEQGDSAMYLCASSLDGGGGEQFFGPGTRLTVL.

The V call is TRBV2, the J call TRBJ2-3, with a tentative D call TRBD2 (6 bases). The germline V gene has CDR1 SNHLY and CDR2 FYNNEI. The CDR3 contains 14 residues. V was shortened by 10 bases and J by 1 base, with 15 bases between the two germline ends. In nucleotides, the CDR3 is TGTGCCATCGACTCTAGCGATCGCACAGATACGCAGTATTTT. Its translation is CAIDSSDRTDTQYF.

V gene TRBV29-1 combines with J gene TRBJ2-7; 8 bases map to TRBD1. The CDR3 has 15 residues. The J segment lost 0 bases and the V segment lost 1 base, leaving 5 bases of the junction unmatched. Germline V gene data show CDR1 as SQVTM and CDR2 as ANQGSEA. This CDR3 reads CSVEVTGQASYEQYF. CDR3 in DNA: TGCAGCGTTGAAGTTACGGGACAGGCCTCCTACGAGCAGTACTTC.

The CDR3 DNA follows: TGTGCCAGCAGCGGTTTGTTGGAGACCCAGTACTTC. It translates to CASSGLLETQYF. V gene TRBV5-4 combines with J gene TRBJ2-5, with D hard to call. The germline gives CDR1 SGHNT, CDR2 YYREEE (reference sequence). The CDR3 contains 12 residues. Trimming shortened V by 4 bases and J by 5 bases, and 9 bases separated the two germline ends. Together with reference TRBV5-4 and TRBJ2-5, the CDR3 gives the full variable domain: ETGVTQSPTHLIKTRGQQVTLRCSSQSGHNTVSWYQQALGQGPQFIFQYYREEENGRGNFPPRFSGLQFPNYSSELNVNALELDDSALYLCASSGLLETQYFGPGTRLLVL.

The V gene is TRBV19, the J gene TRBJ2-3, with D perhaps TRBD2 (5 bases). The CDR3 is made up of 16 amino acids. Germline V lookup: CDR1 LNHDA, CDR2 SQIVND (reference sequence). V dropped 3 bases and J dropped 0 bases, with 13 bases sitting between them. In nucleotides, the CDR3 is TGTGCCAGTAGTATTTGGGAGCGGACTAGCACAGATACGCAGTATTTT. It yields the protein CASSIWERTSTDTQYF. The full variable domain, its missing parts supplied by reference TRBV19 and TRBJ2-3, is DGGITQSPKYLFRKEGQNVTLSCEQNLNHDAMYWYRQDPGQGLRLIYYSQIVNDFQKGDIAEGYSVSREKKESFPLTVTSAQKNPTAFYLCASSIWERTSTDTQYFGPGTRLTVL.

This chain joins TRBV7-9 and TRBJ2-7; the D gene is possibly TRBD2 (7 bases). Germline CDR1 is SEHNR and CDR2 is FQNEAQ (reference sequence). Trimming removed 6 bases from V and 6 bases from J, with 12 bases in between. This CDR3 is 12 amino acids long. The CDR3 bases are TGTGCCAGCAGAGTGGGAGGGGGCGAGCAGTACTTC. Translated: CASRVGGGEQYF. Variable domain in full (rest from reference TRBV7-9 and TRBJ2-7): DTGVSQNPRHKITKRGQNVTFRCDPISEHNRLYWYRQTLGQGPEFLTYFQNEAQLEKSRLLSDRFSAERPKGSFSTLEIQRTEQGDSAMYLCASRVGGGEQYFGPGTRLTVT.

This clone has just one count. The CDR3 nucleotides read TGTGCCAGCAGCCCAGGGGTACGCTACAATGAGCAGTTCTTC. Its protein is CASSPGVRYNEQFF. The chain has TRBV7-6 and TRBJ2-1; possible D gene TRBD1, 6 bases. Trimming left V 5 bases short and J 3 bases short, with 11 bases between. This CDR3 has 14 residues. The germline CDR1 and CDR2 sequences are SGHVS and FNYEAQ.

This clone was seen more than once but under ten times. The chain links TRBV10-3 to TRBJ1-1; no reliable D call. V gave up 0 bases and J gave up 4 bases, with 3 bases separating them. The CDR3 is 12 amino acids. CDR1 and CDR2 from the germline V gene are ENHRY and SYGVKD. The CDR3 protein is CAISESATEAFF. In DNA form, the CDR3 reads TGTGCCATCAGTGAGTCGGCCACTGAAGCTTTCTTT.